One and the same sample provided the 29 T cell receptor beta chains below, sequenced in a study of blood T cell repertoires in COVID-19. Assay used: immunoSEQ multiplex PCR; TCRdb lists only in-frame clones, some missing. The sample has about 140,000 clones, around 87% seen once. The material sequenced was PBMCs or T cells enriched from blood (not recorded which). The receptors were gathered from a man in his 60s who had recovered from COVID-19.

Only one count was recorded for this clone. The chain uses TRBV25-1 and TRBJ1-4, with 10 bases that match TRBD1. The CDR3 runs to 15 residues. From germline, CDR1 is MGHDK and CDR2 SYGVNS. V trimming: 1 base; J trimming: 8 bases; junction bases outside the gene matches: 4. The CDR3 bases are TGTGCCAGCAGTGAATTTGGGACAGGGGACGAAAAACTGTTTTTT. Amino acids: CASSEFGTGDEKLFF.

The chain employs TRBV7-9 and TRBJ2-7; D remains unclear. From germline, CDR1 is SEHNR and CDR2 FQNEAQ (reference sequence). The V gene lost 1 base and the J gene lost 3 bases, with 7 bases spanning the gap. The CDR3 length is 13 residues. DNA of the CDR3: TGTGCCAGCAGCTTAGGGGCCCGCTACGAGCAGTACTTC. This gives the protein CASSLGARYEQYF.

CDR3 DNA sequence: TGCGCCAGCAGCCGCGGACAGGGGGGGGGAGATACGCAGTATTTT. This codes for CASSRGQGGGDTQYF. The V and J genes are TRBV4-1 and TRBJ2-3, with 10 positions matching TRBD1. J lost 5 bases, V lost 4 bases, and 6 bases had no gene match. The CDR3 is 15 residues long. CDR1 MGHRA and CDR2 YSYEKL come from the germline V gene.

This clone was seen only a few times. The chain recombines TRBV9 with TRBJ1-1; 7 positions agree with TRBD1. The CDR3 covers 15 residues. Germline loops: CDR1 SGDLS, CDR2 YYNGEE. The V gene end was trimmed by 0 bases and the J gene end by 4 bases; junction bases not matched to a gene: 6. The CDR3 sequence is CASSVARGQPTEAFF. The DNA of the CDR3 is TGTGCCAGCAGCGTAGCTAGGGGGCAGCCCACTGAAGCTTTCTTT.

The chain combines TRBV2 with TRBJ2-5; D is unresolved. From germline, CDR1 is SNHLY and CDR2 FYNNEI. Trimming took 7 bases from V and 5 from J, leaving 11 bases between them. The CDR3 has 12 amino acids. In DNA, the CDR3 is TGTGCCAGCAACGGAGTTCGGGAGACCCAGTACTTC. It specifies CASNGVRETQYF.

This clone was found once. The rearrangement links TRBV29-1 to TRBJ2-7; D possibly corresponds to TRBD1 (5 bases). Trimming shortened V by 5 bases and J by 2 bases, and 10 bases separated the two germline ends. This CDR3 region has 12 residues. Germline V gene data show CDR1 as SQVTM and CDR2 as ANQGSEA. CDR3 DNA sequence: TGCAGCGTTTCGACAGCTCCCTACGAGCAGTACTTC. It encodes CSVSTAPYEQYF.

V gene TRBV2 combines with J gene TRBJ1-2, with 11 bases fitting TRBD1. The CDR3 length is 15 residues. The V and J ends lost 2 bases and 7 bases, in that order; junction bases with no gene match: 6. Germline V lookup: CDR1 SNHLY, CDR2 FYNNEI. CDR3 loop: CASSEMGQGGPGYTF. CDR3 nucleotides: TGTGCCAGCAGTGAAATGGGACAGGGGGGCCCTGGCTACACCTTC.

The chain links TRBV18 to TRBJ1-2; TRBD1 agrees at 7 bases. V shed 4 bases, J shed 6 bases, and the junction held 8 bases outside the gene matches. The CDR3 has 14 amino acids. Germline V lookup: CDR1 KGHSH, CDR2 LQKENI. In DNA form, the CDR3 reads TGTGCCAGCTCACGGTTAGGACAGGCGCATGGCTACACCTTC. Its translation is CASSRLGQAHGYTF.

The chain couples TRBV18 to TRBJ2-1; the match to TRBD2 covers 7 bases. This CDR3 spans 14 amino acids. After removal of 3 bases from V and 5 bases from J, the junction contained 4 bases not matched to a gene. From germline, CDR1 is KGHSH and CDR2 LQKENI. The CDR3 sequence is CASSPLGTNNEQFF. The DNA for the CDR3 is TGTGCCAGCTCACCTTTGGGGACTAACAATGAGCAGTTCTTC.

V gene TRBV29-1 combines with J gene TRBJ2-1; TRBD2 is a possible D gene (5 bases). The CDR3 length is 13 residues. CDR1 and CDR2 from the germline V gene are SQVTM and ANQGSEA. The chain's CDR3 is CRIGSGVGNEQFF. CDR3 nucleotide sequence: TGCAGGATAGGGAGTGGGGTTGGAAATGAGCAGTTCTTC.

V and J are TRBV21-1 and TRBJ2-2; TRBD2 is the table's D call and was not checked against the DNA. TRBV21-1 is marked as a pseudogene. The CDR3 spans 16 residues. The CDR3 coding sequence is TGTGCCAGCAGCAAAGGTCGAGAACGGAACACCGGGGAGCTGTTTTTT. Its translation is CASSKGRERNTGELFF.

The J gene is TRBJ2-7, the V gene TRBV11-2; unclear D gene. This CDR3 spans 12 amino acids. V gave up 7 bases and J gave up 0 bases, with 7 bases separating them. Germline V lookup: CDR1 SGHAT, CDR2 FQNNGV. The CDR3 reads CASKNGSYEQYF. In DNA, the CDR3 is TGTGCCAGCAAAAACGGCTCCTACGAGCAGTACTTC.

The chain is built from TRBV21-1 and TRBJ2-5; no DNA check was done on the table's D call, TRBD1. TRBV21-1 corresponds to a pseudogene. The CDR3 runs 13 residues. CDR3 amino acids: CASSLGQGWTQYF. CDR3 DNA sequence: TGTGCCAGCAGCCTCGGACAGGGGTGGACCCAGTACTTC.

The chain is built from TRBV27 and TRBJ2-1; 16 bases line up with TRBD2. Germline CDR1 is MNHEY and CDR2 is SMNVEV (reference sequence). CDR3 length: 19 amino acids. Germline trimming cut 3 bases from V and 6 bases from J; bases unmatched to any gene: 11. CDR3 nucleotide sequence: TGTGCCAGCAGTTTGCGATCCGTTGGGACTAGCGGGAGGGTCAATGAGCAGTTCTTC. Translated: CASSLRSVGTSGRVNEQFF.

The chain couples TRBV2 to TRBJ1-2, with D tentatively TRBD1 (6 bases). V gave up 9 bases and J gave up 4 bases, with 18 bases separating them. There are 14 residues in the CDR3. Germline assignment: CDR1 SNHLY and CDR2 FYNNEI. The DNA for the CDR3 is TGTGCCAGTAGGGGGGGGACCTACCTCTATGGCTACACCTTC. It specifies CASRGGTYLYGYTF.

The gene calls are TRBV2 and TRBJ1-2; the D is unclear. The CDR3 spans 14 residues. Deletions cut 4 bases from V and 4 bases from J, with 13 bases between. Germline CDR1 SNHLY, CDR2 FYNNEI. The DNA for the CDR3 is TGTGCCAGCAGTGCTGGGCAGTCTCTCTATGGCTACACCTTC. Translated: CASSAGQSLYGYTF.

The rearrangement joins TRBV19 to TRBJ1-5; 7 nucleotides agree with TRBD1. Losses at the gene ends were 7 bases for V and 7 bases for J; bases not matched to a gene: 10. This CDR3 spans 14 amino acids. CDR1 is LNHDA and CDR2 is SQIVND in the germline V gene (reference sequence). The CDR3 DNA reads TGTGCCAGTAATGGCAGGGGGGACGCCCAGCCCCAGCATTTT. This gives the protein CASNGRGDAQPQHF.

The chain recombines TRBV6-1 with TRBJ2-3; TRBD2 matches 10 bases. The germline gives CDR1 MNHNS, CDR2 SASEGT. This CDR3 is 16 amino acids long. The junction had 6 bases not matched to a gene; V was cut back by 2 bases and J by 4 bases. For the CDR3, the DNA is TGTGCCAGCAGTGAAAGGGCTAGCGGGAGATCAGATACGCAGTATTTT. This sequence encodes CASSERASGRSDTQYF.

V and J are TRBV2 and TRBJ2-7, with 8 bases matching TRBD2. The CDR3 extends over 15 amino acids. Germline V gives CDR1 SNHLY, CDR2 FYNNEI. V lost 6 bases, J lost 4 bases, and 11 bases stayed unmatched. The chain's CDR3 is CASRGGTSRSYEQYF. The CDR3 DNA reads TGTGCCAGCAGGGGGGGGACTAGTCGGTCTTACGAGCAGTACTTC.

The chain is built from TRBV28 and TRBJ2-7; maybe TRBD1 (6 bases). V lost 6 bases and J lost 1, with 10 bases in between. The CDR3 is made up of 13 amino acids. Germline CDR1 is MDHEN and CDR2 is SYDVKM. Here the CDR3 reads CASRSGQSYEQYF. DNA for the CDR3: TGTGCCAGCAGGTCCGGACAGTCCTACGAGCAGTACTTC.

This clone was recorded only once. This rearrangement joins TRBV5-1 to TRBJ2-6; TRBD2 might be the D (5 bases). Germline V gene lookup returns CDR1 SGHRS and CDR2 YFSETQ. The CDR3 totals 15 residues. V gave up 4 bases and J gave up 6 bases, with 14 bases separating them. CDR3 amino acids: CASSGRVFSANVLTF. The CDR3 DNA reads TGCGCCAGCAGCGGGCGGGTCTTCTCGGCCAACGTCCTGACTTTC.

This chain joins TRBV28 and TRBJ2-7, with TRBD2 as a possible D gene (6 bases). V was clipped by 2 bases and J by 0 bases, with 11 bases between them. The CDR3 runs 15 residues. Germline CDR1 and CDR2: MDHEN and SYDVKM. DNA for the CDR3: TGTGCCAGCAGTTTAGTCGACGGGAGCTCCTACGAGCAGTACTTC. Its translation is CASSLVDGSSYEQYF.

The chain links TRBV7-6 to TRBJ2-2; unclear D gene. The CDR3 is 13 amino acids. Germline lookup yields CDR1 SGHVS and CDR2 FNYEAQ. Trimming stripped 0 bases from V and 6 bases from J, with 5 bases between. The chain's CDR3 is CASSLAAPGELFF. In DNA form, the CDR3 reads TGTGCCAGCAGCTTAGCGGCCCCCGGGGAGCTGTTTTTT.

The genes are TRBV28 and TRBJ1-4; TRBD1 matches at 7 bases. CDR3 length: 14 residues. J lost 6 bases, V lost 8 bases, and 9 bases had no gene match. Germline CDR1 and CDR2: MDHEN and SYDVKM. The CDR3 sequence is CASGSGTVDEKLFF. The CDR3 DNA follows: TGTGCCAGCGGATCCGGGACAGTCGATGAAAAACTGTTTTTT.

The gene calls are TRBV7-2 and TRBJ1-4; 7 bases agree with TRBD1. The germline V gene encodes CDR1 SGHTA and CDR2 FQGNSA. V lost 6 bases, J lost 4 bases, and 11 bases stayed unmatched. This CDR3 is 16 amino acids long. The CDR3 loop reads CASSLTGVGVNEKLFF. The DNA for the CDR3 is TGTGCCAGCAGTCTAACAGGGGTAGGGGTTAATGAAAAACTGTTTTTT.

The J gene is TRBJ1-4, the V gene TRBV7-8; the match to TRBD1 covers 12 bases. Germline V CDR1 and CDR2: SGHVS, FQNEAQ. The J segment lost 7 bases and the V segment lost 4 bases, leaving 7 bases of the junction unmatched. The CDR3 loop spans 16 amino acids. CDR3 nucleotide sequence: TGTGCCAGCAGCTCATACCGGGACAGGGGGCGTGAAAAACTGTTTTTT. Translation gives CASSSYRDRGREKLFF.

CDR3 region: CASSPRTSAETQYF. Written as DNA, the CDR3 is TGTGCCAGTAGCCCGAGGACTAGCGCAGAGACCCAGTACTTC. The chain combines TRBV19 with TRBJ2-5; 9 bases agree with TRBD2. The CDR3 runs to 14 residues. Germline trimming cut 6 bases from V and 4 bases from J; bases unmatched to any gene: 6. Per the germline V gene, CDR1 is LNHDA and CDR2 is SQIVND (reference sequence).

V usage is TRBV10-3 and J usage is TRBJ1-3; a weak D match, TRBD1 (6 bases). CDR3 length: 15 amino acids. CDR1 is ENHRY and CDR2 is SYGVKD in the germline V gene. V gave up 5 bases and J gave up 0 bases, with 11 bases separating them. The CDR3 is CAISRQASSGNTIYF. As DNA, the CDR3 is TGTGCCATCAGTAGACAGGCGAGCTCTGGAAACACCATATATTTT.

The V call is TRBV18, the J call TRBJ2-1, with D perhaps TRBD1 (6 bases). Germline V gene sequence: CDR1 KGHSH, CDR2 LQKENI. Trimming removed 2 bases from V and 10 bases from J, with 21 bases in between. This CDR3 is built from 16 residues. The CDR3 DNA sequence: TGTGCCAGCTCACCAACTGACAGGCAGGGCTCTAGGGAGCAGTTCTTC. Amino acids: CASSPTDRQGSREQFF. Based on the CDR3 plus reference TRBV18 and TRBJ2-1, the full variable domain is NAGVMQNPRHLVRRRGQEARLRCSPMKGHSHVYWYRQLPEEGLKFMVYLQKENIIDESGMPKERFSAEFPKEGPSILRIQQVVRGDSAAYFCASSPTDRQGSREQFFGPGTRLTVL.